These 15 T cell receptor beta chains share one sample of origin, sequenced in a study of OX40 agonist ivuxolimab in advanced cancers. The method was immunoSEQ multiplex PCR; TCRdb's version includes in-frame clones alone and lacks a portion of them. The repertoire holds about 62,000 clones, with 90% to 95% as singletons. Sequences were derived from CD4+ or CD8+ T cells sorted from blood, sampled in a trial of the OX40 agonist ivuxolimab. All receptors derive from an adult with an advanced solid tumor such as melanoma, head and neck, liver or kidney cancer.

The chain links TRBV27 to TRBJ2-1; 11 bases are a match to TRBD2. The J segment lost 6 bases and the V segment lost 6 bases, leaving 4 bases of the junction unmatched. The CDR3 has 14 residues. Germline CDR1 reads MNHEY; CDR2 reads SMNVEV (reference sequence). CDR3 in amino acids: CASSLAGGSNEQFF. For the CDR3, the DNA is TGTGCCAGCAGCCTAGCGGGGGGCAGCAATGAGCAGTTCTTC.

This chain connects TRBV13 to TRBJ2-7; 10 nucleotides agree with TRBD1. The CDR3 sequence is 15 residues long. With V trimmed by 5 bases and J by 10 bases, 14 bases remained unmatched. The germline CDR1 and CDR2 sequences are PRHDT and FYEKMQ (reference sequence). The CDR3 sequence is CASSVGTGEGLGQYF. CDR3 nucleotides: TGTGCCAGCAGCGTCGGGACAGGGGAGGGCCTGGGACAGTACTTC.

CDR3 sequence reads: CASNYGTGAGNTIYF. In DNA form, the CDR3 reads TGTGCCAGCAACTACGGGACAGGGGCTGGAAACACCATATATTTT. This chain joins TRBV7-3 and TRBJ1-3, with 10 nucleotides matching TRBD1. The junction had 5 bases not matched to a gene; V was cut back by 7 bases and J by 2 bases. The CDR3 has 15 amino acids. CDR1 is SGHTA and CDR2 is FQGTGA in the germline V gene.

The chain is built from TRBV11-2 and TRBJ2-7; 12 bases map to TRBD2. Germline V lookup: CDR1 SGHAT, CDR2 FQNNGV. This CDR3 is 15 amino acids long. With V trimmed by 5 bases and J by 3 bases, 5 bases remained unmatched. The chain's CDR3 is CASSPRTSGVYEQYF. In DNA, the CDR3 is TGTGCCAGCAGCCCCCGGACTAGCGGGGTCTACGAGCAGTACTTC.

This chain connects TRBV5-1 to TRBJ1-1, with unresolved D. The CDR3 loop spans 15 amino acids. V was shortened by 0 bases and J by 3 bases, with 12 bases between the two germline ends. From germline, CDR1 is SGHRS and CDR2 YFSETQ. The CDR3: CASSLVASPYTEAFF. The CDR3 DNA reads as TGCGCCAGCAGCTTGGTTGCGTCCCCGTACACTGAAGCTTTCTTT.

The chain couples TRBV7-9 to TRBJ2-1, with no clear D. Looked up from germline, CDR1 is SEHNR and CDR2 is FQNEAQ (reference sequence). V lost 4 bases to trimming and J lost 6 bases, with 4 bases between them. This CDR3 is 11 amino acids long. The CDR3 here is CASSSTNEQFF. CDR3 DNA sequence: TGTGCCAGCAGCTCAACCAATGAGCAGTTCTTC.

The chain joins TRBV10-3 to TRBJ2-1; 10 positions agree with TRBD1. This CDR3 spans 15 amino acids. The V gene end was trimmed by 5 bases and the J gene end by 8 bases; junction bases not matched to a gene: 9. CDR1 ENHRY and CDR2 SYGVKD come from the germline V gene. Here the CDR3 reads CAISSGTGDVDEQFF. The CDR3 DNA is TGTGCCATCAGTTCCGGGACAGGGGATGTCGATGAGCAGTTCTTC.

The chain recombines TRBV9 with TRBJ2-7, with D possibly being TRBD1 (7 bases). The ends were cut back, 3 bases at V and 5 bases at J, with 24 bases in the middle. CDR1 and CDR2 (germline): SGDLS, YYNGEE. There are 17 residues in the CDR3. CDR3 nucleotide sequence: TGTGCCAGCAGCGGAACTCGGAGGGGGCGAAATCCCGACGAGCAGTACTTC. It yields the protein CASSGTRRGRNPDEQYF.

The chain carries TRBV5-5 and TRBJ1-5; no clear D. Germline assignment: CDR1 SGHKS and CDR2 YYEKEE (reference sequence). V was trimmed by 4 bases and J by 4 bases, leaving 9 bases between them. CDR3 length equals 13 residues. The CDR3 DNA reads TGTGCCAGCAGCCTATTGATGAATCAGCCCCAGCATTTT. This sequence encodes CASSLLMNQPQHF.

The chain links TRBV14 to TRBJ2-2; a possible D gene is TRBD2 (5 bases). The V gene's germline CDR1 is SGHDN and CDR2 FVKESK. The CDR3 spans 15 residues. V lost 0 bases, J lost 5 bases, and 10 bases lay in between. The chain's CDR3 is CASSQDMGVTGELFF. The CDR3 DNA is TGTGCCAGCAGCCAAGATATGGGAGTGACCGGGGAGCTGTTTTTT.

The DNA of the CDR3 is TGTGCCAGTAGTGTGACTCGCGCTAGCACAGATACGCAGTATTTT. Amino acid sequence: CASSVTRASTDTQYF. The V and J genes are TRBV19 and TRBJ2-3; D remains ambiguous. V was clipped by 5 bases and J by 0 bases, with 12 bases between them. CDR1 and CDR2 (germline): LNHDA, SQIVND (reference sequence). This CDR3 has 15 residues.

This chain links TRBV9 with TRBJ2-2, with TRBD2 identical over 9 bases. The CDR3 runs 16 residues. Per germline, CDR1 SGDLS and CDR2 YYNGEE. The V segment lost 0 bases and the J segment 7 bases; nucleotides outside the gene matches: 7. The CDR3 loop is CASSVGGGGAVGELFF. In DNA form, the CDR3 reads TGTGCCAGCAGCGTAGGCGGCGGGGGGGCCGTCGGGGAGCTGTTTTTT.

V and J are TRBV27 and TRBJ2-7; 8 bases align to TRBD1. Germline V gives CDR1 MNHEY, CDR2 SMNVEV (reference sequence). After removal of 2 bases from V and 2 bases from J, the junction contained 2 bases not matched to a gene. The CDR3 spans 14 residues. CDR3: CASSLGTGPYEQYF. In nucleotides, the CDR3 is TGTGCCAGCAGTTTAGGGACAGGCCCCTACGAGCAGTACTTC.

This clone was seen a single time. The chain is built from TRBV15 and TRBJ2-5; D is unresolved. Germline V gene sequence: CDR1 LNHNV, CDR2 YYDKDF (reference sequence). CDR3 size: 13 residues. The ends were cut back, 4 bases at V and 5 bases at J, with 11 bases in the middle. The CDR3 sequence is CATSNPTPETQYF. As DNA, the CDR3 is TGTGCCACCAGCAACCCGACCCCGGAGACCCAGTACTTC.

The rearrangement uses TRBV4-1 and TRBJ1-1; no reliable D call. V lost 0 bases and J 1 base, leaving 6 bases between the germline ends. The CDR3 spans 14 residues. CDR1 MGHRA and CDR2 YSYEKL come from the germline V gene. CDR3 loop: CASSQDRWNTEAFF. DNA for the CDR3: TGCGCCAGCAGCCAAGATCGATGGAACACTGAAGCTTTCTTT.